This T cell receptor (beta chain) was documented in a study of tumour-infiltrating T cells in Burkitt lymphoma. Looking at the study overall: Productive clonality predicted overall and progression-free survival.

The germline V gene encodes CDR1 SGHKS and CDR2 YYEKEE (reference sequence). The CDR3 runs to 15 residues. The V gene lost 0 bases and the J gene lost 2 bases, with 11 bases spanning the gap. The method was immunoSEQ multiplex PCR; TCRdb's version includes in-frame clones alone and lacks a portion of them. The sample lists hundreds of clones, around 80% occurring once. This clonotype originated in a human donor with diffuse large B-cell lymphoma. Some clones in this sample may be carry-over from other donors' samples. This chain connects TRBV5-5 to TRBJ1-1; D ambiguous. The specimen was tumor tissue. The DNA for the CDR3 is TGTGCCAGCAGCTTGGCCGGGCTCAGCAACACTGAAGCTTTCTTT. It is translated as CASSLAGLSNTEAFF.